This is a list of T cell receptor beta chains from one sample in a study of blood T cell repertoires in COVID-19. The table came from immunoSEQ multiplex PCR; TCRdb's copy has only in-frame clones and leaves some out. This sample has over 250,000 clones, with about 68% found just once. The sample consisted of peripheral blood. These receptors originate from a woman aged 80 or over with acute or convalescent COVID-19. CDR3s include the opening cysteine and the closing phenylalanine or tryptophan. A D gene is named only where the DNA matches it firmly. Expanded clones get a size class; other rows say once, few or many, or leave the size out.

length	V	D	J	size	DNA	CDR3
13	TRBV4-3	NA	TRBJ1-4	many	TGCGCCAGCAGCCAGAGCATCAGGGAAAAACTGTTTTTT	CASSQSIREKLFF
13	TRBV6-5	NA	TRBJ2-7	NA	TGTGCCAGCAGTCGACAGGGACTCCACGAGCAGTACTTC	CASSRQGLHEQYF
17	TRBV5-1	TRBD2	TRBJ2-1	NA	TGCGCCAGCAGCTTGGTGCCTAGCGGGAGGGAGGGCAATGAGCAGTTCTTC	CASSLVPSGREGNEQFF
14	TRBV6-2/TRBV6-3	NA	TRBJ1-2	NA	TGTGCCAGCAGTTACGGCGGGCGGAACTATGGCTACACCTTC	CASSYGGRNYGYTF
16	TRBV7-2	TRBD1	TRBJ2-2	NA	TGTGCCAGCAGTCTTAACCTCGGACAGGGCGGCGGGGAGCTGTTTTTT	CASSLNLGQGGGELFF
14	TRBV7-9	NA	TRBJ1-1	NA	TGTGCCAGCAGCTTAGGGGCCGGGGTCCCTGAAGCTTTCTTT	CASSLGAGVPEAFF
13	TRBV7-9	NA	TRBJ1-6	NA	TGTGCCAGCAGCTTAGCAGGGGGGGGACCCCTCCACTTT	CASSLAGGGPLHF
16	TRBV7-9	NA	TRBJ1-3	NA	TGTGCCAGCAGCTTTCTGCCCCGACTAGGTGGAAACACCATATATTTT	CASSFLPRLGGNTIYF
12	TRBV6-5	NA	TRBJ2-5	NA	TGTGCCAGCGGGGGCAGGCAAGAGACCCAGTACTTC	CASGGRQETQYF
13	TRBV19	TRBD1	TRBJ1-2	NA	TGTGCCAGTAGCCTACAGGGGTTTAGCGGCTACACCTTC	CASSLQGFSGYTF
18	TRBV5-1	TRBD2	TRBJ2-5	NA	TGCGCCAGCAGCCTCCTCCCGGGACTAGCGGGGTCCACGGAGACCCAGTACTTC	CASSLLPGLAGSTETQYF
13	TRBV19	NA	TRBJ1-1	NA	TGTGCCAGTAGTCAGGACAGGAACACTGAAGCTTTCTTT	CASSQDRNTEAFF
18	TRBV3-1/TRBV3-2	TRBD2	TRBJ2-7	NA	TGTGCCAGCAGCCTACACAGTGCTAGCGGGATAAGCTCCTACGAGCAGTACTTC	CASSLHSASGISSYEQYF
14	TRBV5-6	NA	TRBJ1-5	NA	TGTGCCAGCAGCTTGGCCGGAACTATTCAGCCCCAGCATTTT	CASSLAGTIQPQHF
13	TRBV5-6	NA	TRBJ1-2	NA	TGTGCCAGCAGCTGGCAGGGGAACTATGGCTACACCTTC	CASSWQGNYGYTF
17	TRBV4-3	NA	TRBJ1-4	NA	TGCGCCAGCAGCCAAGAAATTTCAAGGACCCCGGGAGGAAAACTGTTTTTT	CASSQEISRTPGGKLFF
15	TRBV18	TRBD1	TRBJ2-7	NA	TGTGCCAGCTCGGGGACAGGGGGGGGCTCCTACGAGCAGTACTTC	CASSGTGGGSYEQYF
14	TRBV2	NA	TRBJ1-1	few	TGTGCCAGCAGTGAAGACAGGGAGTACACTGAAGCTTTCTTT	CASSEDREYTEAFF
12	TRBV28	TRBD2	TRBJ2-7	NA	TGTGCCACCAGTATAGGGCGGGAGGGCAAGTACTTC	CATSIGREGKYF
16	TRBV7-2	TRBD2	TRBJ2-1	NA	TGTGCCAGCAGCTTAAGTGGGGCAGCGGGAGGTGGCAGGGAGTTCTTC	CASSLSGAAGGGREFF
16	TRBV29-1	NA	TRBJ1-3	NA	TGCAGCGTTGAGGTCGGACGGGGAGGGCCTGGAAACACCATATATTTT	CSVEVGRGGPGNTIYF
16	TRBV19	NA	TRBJ1-4	NA	TGTGCCAGTAGTTGGGGCAGAATGGCAACTAATGAAAAACTGTTTTTT	CASSWGRMATNEKLFF
11	TRBV12-5	NA	TRBJ1-5	few	TGTGCTAGTGGTCCCCAGAATCCCCAGCATTTT	CASGPQNPQHF
13	TRBV12-3/TRBV12-4	NA	TRBJ2-5	once	TGTGCCAGCAGTTTTGTCCAGGGCGGGACCCAGTACTTC	CASSFVQGGTQYF
15	TRBV4-3	TRBD1	TRBJ2-3	NA	TGCGCCAGCAGCCAAGAGGACAGGAACACAGATACGCAGTATTTT	CASSQEDRNTDTQYF
14	TRBV5-1	TRBD1	TRBJ1-1	few	TGCGCCAGCAGCTCACAGGGGGGGAACACTGAAGCTTTCTTT	CASSSQGGNTEAFF